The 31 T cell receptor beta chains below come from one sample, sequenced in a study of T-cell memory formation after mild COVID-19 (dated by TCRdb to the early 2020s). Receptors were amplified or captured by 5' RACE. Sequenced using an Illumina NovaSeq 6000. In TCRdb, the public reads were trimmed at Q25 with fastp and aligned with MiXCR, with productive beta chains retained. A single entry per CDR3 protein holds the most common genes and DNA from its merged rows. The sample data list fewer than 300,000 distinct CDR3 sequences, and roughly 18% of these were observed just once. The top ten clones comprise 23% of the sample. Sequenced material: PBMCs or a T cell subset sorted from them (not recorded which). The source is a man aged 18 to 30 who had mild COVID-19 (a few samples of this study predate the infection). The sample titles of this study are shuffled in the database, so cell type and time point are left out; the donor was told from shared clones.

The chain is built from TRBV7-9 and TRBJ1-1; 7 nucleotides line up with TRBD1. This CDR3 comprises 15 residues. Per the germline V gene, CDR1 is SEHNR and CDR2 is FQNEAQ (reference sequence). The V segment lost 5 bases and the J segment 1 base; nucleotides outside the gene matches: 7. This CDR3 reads CASSPRGTENTEAFF. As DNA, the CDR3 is TGTGCCAGCAGCCCCCGAGGGACAGAGAACACTGAAGCTTTCTTT.

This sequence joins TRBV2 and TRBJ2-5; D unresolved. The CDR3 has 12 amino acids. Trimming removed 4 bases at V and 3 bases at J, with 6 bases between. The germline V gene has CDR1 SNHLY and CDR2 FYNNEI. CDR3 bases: TGTGCCAGCAGTGTGGAGAAAGAGACCCAGTACTTC. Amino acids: CASSVEKETQYF. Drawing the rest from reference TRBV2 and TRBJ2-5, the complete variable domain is EPEVTQTPSHQVTQMGQEVILRCVPISNHLYFYWYRQILGQKVEFLVSFYNNEISEKSEIFDDQFSVERPDGSNFTLKIRSTKLEDSAMYFCASSVEKETQYFGPGTRLLVL.

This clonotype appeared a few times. The CDR3 loop reads CASSEDRHEQYV. The CDR3 nucleotides read TGTGCCAGCAGTGAGGACAGGCACGAGCAGTACGTC. The chain joins TRBV2 to TRBJ2-7; 7 bases are shared with TRBD1. The CDR3 consists of 12 residues. Trimming removed 3 bases from V and 5 bases from J; junction bases left unmatched: 1. From germline, CDR1 is SNHLY and CDR2 FYNNEI.

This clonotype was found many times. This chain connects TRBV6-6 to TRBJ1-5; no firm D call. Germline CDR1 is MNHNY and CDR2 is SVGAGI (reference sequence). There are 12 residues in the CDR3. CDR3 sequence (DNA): TGTGGGGCCGCGGTGGGAGGTCAGCCCCAGCATTTT. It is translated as CGAAVGGQPQHF.

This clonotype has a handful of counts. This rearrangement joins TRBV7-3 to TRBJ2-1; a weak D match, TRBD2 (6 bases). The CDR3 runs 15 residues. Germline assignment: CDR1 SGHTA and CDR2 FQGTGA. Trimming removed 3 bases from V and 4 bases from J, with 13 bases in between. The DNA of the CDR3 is TGTGCCAGCAGCTTTCGCGGGGCCTTATACAATGAGCAGTTCTTC. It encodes CASSFRGALYNEQFF.

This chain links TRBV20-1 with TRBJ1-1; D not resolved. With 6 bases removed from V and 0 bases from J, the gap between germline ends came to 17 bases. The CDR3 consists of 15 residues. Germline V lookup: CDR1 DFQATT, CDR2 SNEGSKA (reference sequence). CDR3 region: CSAPTYGRLNTEAFF. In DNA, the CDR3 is TGCAGTGCCCCCACATACGGGAGATTGAACACTGAAGCTTTCTTT.

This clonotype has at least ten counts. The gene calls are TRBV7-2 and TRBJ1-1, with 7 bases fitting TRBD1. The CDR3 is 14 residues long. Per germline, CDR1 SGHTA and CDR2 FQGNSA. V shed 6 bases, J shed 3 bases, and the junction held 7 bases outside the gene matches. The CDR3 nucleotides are TGTGCCAGCAGGGTTCCGGGACAGTACACTGAAGCTTTCTTT. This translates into CASRVPGQYTEAFF.

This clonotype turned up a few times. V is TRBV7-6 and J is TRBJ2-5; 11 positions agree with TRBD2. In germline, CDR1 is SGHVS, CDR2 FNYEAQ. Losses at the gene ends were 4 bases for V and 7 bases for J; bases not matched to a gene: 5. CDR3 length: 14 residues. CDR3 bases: TGTGCCAGCAGCTCCACTAGCGGGGGCCTGACCCAGTACTTC. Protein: CASSSTSGGLTQYF.

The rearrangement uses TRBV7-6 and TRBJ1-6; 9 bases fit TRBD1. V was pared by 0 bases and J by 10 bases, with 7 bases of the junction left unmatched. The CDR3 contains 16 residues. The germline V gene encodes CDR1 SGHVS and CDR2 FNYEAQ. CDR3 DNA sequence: TGTGCCAGCAGCTTAGCGGCGACAGGGGGTGGGTCACCCCTCCACTTT. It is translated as CASSLAATGGGSPLHF. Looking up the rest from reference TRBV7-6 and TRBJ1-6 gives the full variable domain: GAGVSQSPRYKVTKRGQDVALRCDPISGHVSLYWYRQALGQGPEFLTYFNYEAQQDKSGLPNDRFSAERPEGSISTLTIQRTEQRDSAMYRCASSLAATGGGSPLHFGNGTRLTVT.

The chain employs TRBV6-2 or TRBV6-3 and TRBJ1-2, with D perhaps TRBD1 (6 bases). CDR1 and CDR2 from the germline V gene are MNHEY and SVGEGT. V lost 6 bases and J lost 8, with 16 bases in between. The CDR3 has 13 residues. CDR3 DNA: TGTGCCAGCAGGGCGGACAGTTCGCAAGGCTACACCTTC. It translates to CASRADSSQGYTF.

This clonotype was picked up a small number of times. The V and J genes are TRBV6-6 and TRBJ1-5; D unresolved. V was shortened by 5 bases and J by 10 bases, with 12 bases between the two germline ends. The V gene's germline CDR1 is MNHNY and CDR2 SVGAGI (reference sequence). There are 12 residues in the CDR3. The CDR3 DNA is TGTGCCAGCAGTGACCCATCTCAACCCCAGCATTTT. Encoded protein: CASSDPSQPQHF.

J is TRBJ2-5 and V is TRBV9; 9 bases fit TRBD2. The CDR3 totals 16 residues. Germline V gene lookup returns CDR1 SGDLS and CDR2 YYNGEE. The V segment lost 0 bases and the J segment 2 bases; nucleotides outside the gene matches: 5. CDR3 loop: CASSVGGTSRQETQYF. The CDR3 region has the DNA TGTGCCAGCAGCGTAGGCGGGACTAGCCGTCAAGAGACCCAGTACTTC.

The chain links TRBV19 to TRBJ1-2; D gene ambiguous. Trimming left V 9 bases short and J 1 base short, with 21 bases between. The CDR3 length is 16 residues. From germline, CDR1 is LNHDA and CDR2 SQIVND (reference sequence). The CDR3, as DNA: TGTGCCAGCAGCCAGGAGGAGGTGTTGGTTAACTATGGCTACACCTTC. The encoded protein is CASSQEEVLVNYGYTF.

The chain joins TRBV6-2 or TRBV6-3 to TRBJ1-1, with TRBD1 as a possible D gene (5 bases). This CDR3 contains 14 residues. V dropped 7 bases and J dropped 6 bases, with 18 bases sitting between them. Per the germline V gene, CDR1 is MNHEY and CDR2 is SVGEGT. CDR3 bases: TGTGCCAGCACGACGACCGGGGGAAACGCTGAAGCTTTCTTT. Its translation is CASTTTGGNAEAFF.

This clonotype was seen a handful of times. Here the CDR3 reads CASTRTDTQYF. For the CDR3, the DNA is TGTGCCAGCACCCGCACAGATACGCAGTATTTT. This sequence joins TRBV12-3 or TRBV12-4 and TRBJ2-3; D is ambiguous. The CDR3 runs 11 residues. V was trimmed by 7 bases and J by 1 base, leaving 3 bases between them.

CDR3 sequence (DNA): TGCGCCAGCAGCTTGGGTGAGGGCTACGAGCAGTACTTC. Translating it yields CASSLGEGYEQYF. The chain carries TRBV5-1 and TRBJ2-7; D may be TRBD2 (5 bases). Germline V gives CDR1 SGHRS, CDR2 YFSETQ. Trimming left V 0 bases short and J 3 bases short, with 7 bases between. The CDR3 consists of 13 residues.

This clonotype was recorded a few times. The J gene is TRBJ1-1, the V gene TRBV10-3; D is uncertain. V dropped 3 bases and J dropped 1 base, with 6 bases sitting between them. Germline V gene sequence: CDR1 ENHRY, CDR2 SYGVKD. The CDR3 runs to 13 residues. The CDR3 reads CAISEQQNTEAFF. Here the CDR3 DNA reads TGTGCCATCAGTGAACAGCAGAACACTGAAGCTTTCTTT.

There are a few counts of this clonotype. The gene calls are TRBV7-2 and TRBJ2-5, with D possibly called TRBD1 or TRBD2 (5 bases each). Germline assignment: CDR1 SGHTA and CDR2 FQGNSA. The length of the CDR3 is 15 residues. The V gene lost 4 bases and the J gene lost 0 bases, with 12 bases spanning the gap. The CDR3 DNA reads TGTGCCAGCAGCTGGTGGGGGACGTACCAAGAGACCCAGTACTTC. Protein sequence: CASSWWGTYQETQYF.

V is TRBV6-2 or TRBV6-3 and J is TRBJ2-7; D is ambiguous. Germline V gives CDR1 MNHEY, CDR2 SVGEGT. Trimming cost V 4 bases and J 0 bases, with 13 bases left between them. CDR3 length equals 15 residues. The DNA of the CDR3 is TGTGCCAGCAGTTTCCGGCATCTAACCTCCTACGAGCAGTACTTC. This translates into CASSFRHLTSYEQYF.

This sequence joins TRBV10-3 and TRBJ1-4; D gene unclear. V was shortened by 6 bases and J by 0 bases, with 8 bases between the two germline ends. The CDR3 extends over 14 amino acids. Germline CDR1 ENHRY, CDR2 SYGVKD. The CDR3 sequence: CAISREATNEKLFF. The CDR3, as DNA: TGTGCCATCAGCCGCGAGGCAACTAATGAAAAACTGTTTTTT.

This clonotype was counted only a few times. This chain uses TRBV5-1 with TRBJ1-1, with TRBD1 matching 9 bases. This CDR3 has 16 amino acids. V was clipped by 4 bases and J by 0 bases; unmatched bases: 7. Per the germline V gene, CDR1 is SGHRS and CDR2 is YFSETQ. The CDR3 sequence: CASSGGTGLMNTEAFF. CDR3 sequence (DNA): TGCGCCAGCAGCGGGGGGACAGGGCTCATGAACACTGAAGCTTTCTTT.

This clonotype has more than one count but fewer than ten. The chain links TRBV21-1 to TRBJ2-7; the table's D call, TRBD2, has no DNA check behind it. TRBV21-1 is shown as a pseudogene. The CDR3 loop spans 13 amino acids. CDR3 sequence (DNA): TGTGCCAGCAGCAAAGACCAAGGGAGGGAGCAGTACGTC. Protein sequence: CASSKDQGREQYV.

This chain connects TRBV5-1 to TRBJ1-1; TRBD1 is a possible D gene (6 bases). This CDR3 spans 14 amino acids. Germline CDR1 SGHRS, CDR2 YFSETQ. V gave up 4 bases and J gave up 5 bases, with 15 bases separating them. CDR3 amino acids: CASSEQTGQTEAFF. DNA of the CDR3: TGCGCCAGCAGCGAACAGACAGGACAAACTGAAGCTTTCTTT. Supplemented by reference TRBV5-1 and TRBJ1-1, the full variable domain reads KAGVTQTPRYLIKTRGQQVTLSCSPISGHRSVSWYQQTPGQGLQFLFEYFSETQRNKGNFPGRFSGRQFSNSRSEMNVSTLELGDSALYLCASSEQTGQTEAFFGQGTRLTVV.

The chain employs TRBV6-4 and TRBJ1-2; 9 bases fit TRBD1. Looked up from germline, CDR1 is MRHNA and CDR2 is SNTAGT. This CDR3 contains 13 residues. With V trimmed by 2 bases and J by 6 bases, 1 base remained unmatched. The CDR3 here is CASSDRTGDGYTF. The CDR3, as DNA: TGTGCCAGCAGTGACAGGACAGGGGATGGCTACACCTTC.

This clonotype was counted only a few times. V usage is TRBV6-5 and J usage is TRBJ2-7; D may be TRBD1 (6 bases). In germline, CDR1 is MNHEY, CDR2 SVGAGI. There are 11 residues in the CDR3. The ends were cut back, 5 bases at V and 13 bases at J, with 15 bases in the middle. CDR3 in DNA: TGTGCCAGCAGTCCTACAAAGACAGGCTACTTC. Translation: CASSPTKTGYF.

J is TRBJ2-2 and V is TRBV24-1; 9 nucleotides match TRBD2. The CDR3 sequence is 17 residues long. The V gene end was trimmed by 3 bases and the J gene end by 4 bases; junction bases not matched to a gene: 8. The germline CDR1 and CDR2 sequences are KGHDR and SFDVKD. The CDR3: CATSDRGTSPGTGELFF. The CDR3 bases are TGTGCCACCAGTGATCGGGGGACTAGCCCAGGCACCGGGGAGCTGTTTTTT.

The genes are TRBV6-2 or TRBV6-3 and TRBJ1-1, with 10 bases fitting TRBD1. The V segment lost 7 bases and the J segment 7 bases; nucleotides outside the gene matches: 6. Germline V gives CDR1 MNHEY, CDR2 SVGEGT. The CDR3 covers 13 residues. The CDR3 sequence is CASNWDRGNEAFF. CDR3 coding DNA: TGTGCCAGCAATTGGGACAGGGGAAATGAAGCTTTCTTT.

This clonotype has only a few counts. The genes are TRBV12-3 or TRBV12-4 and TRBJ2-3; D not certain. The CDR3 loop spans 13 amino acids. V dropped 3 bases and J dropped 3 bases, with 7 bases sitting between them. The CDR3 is CASSFRPTDTQYF. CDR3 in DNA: TGTGCCAGCAGTTTTAGGCCAACAGATACGCAGTATTTT.

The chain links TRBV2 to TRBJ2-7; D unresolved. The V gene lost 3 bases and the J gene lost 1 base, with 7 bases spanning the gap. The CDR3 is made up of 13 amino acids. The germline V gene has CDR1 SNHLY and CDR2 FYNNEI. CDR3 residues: CASSELDSYEQYV. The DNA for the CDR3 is TGTGCCAGCAGTGAGCTGGATTCCTACGAGCAGTACGTC.

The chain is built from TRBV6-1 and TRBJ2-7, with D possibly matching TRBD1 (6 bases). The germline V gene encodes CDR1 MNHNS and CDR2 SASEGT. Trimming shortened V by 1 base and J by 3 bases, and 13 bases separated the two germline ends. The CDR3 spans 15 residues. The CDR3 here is CASSEGVVRGYEQYF. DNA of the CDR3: TGTGCCAGCAGTGAAGGGGTGGTCAGGGGCTACGAGCAGTACTTC.

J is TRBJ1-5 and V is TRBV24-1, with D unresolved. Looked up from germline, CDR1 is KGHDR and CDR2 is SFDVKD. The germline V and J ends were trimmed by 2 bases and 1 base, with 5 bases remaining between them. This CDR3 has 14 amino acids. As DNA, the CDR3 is TGTGCCACCAGTGATTGGTCAAGCAATCAGCCCCAGCATTTT. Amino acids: CATSDWSSNQPQHF.